The following is a T cell receptor (beta chain) sequence with its context. TCRdb processed the 5' RACE reads again and assigns one entry to each CDR3 protein, with no DNA. The sample data list roughly 430,000 distinct CDR3 sequences. This specimen comes from a study of T cells expressing NK-cell markers. About the study: Beta-chain profiling covered CD3+CD56+NKG2C+, CD3+CD56+NKG2C- and CD3+CD56-NKG2C+ sorted subsets.

Germline CDR1 SGHVS, CDR2 FQNEAQ. The CDR3 length is 16 residues. The chain is built from TRBV7-8 and TRBJ2-3; TCRdb's assignment of TRBD1 cannot be checked, as there is no DNA. Sequenced sample: blood T cells: a sorted CD56 or NKG2C T cell subset, CD4+ or CD8+ T cells, or bulk PBMC T cells (not recorded which). The clonotype comes from a woman between 18 and 69 years old in good health. CDR3 region: CASSFLGTAITDTQYF. Based on the CDR3 plus reference TRBV7-8 and TRBJ2-3, the full variable domain is GAGVSQSPRYKVAKRGQDVALRCDPISGHVSLFWYQQALGQGPEFLTYFQNEAQLDKSGLPSDRFFAERPEGSVSTLKIQRTQQEDSAVYLCASSFLGTAITDTQYFGPGTRLTVL.